The present TCR beta chain was sequenced within a study of Tregs in tolerant kidney transplant recipients. Across the whole study: CD4+CD25+CD127- cells came from approximately 3-day belatacept mixed lymphocyte reactions, some with 5-day graft donor restimulation. Antibodies separated recipient from donor cells. Findings and caveats of the study: The small number of patients limits these findings pending further validation.

Clones were read by immunoSEQ multiplex PCR, and TCRdb kept only the in-frame ones, dropping some. The sample consists of around 16,000 clones, approximately 57% of them appearing once. About this clone itself: The antigen is unknown.

Sequencing was performed on Tregs from blood cultured with allogeneic cells. This TCR was sampled from a human donor in good health.

The CDR3 is CASSEDSGPRAFF. The CDR3 DNA follows: TGTGCCAGCAGTGAGGATTCAGGGCCTAGGGCTTTCTTT. The chain joins TRBV6-1 to TRBJ1-1; D is perhaps TRBD1 (5 bases). Germline-derived CDR1 and CDR2 are MNHNS and SASEGT. The CDR3 has 13 residues. The V and J ends lost 3 bases and 11 bases respectively, with 16 bases between them.